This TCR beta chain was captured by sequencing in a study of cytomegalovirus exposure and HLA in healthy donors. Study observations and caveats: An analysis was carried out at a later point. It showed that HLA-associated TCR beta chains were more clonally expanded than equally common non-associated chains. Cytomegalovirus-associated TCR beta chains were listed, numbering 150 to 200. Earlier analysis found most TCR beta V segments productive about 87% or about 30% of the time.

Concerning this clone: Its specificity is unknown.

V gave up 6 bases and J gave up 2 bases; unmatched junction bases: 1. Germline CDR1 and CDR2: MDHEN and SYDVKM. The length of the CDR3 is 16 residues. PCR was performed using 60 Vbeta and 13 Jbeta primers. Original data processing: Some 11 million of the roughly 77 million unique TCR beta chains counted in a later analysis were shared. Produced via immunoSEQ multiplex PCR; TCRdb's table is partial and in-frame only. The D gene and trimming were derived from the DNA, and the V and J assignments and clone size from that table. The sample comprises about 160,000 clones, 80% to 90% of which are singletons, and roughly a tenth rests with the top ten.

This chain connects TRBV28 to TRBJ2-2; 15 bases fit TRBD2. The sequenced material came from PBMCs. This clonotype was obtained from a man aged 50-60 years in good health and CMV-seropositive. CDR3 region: CASRGLAGGNTGELFF. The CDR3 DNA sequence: TGTGCCAGCAGGGGACTAGCGGGAGGTAACACCGGGGAGCTGTTTTTT.